This TCR beta chain originates from a study of T-cell memory formation after mild COVID-19. TCRdb re-derived calls from the 5' RACE reads in MiXCR, one entry per CDR3 protein. The table lists 150,000 to 200,000 distinct CDR3 sequences, 20% to 25% of them singletons, with roughly 23% in the top ten. The CDR3 has 15 amino acids. Per the germline V gene, CDR1 is SGHVS and CDR2 is FQNEAQ. V gave up 5 bases and J gave up 4 bases, with 17 bases separating them. V gene TRBV7-8 combines with J gene TRBJ2-5; D might be TRBD1 (6 bases). The sample consisted of PBMCs or a T cell subset sorted from them (not recorded which). This clonotype was obtained from an adult woman who had mild COVID-19 (a few samples of this study predate the infection). Cell type and time point are not known. Written as DNA, the CDR3 is TGTGCCAGCAGCGCAAGCTGGCAGGGGAGAGAGACCCAGTACTTC. Translated, it gives CASSASWQGRETQYF.